Listed below are T cell receptor beta chains from one sample, sequenced in a study of shared clonotypes between healthy human individuals. Libraries were prepared by immunoSEQ multiplex PCR; TCRdb keeps only in-frame clonotypes and omits some of them. The data contain some 500,000 clones, roughly four fifths of them singletons. Sequenced material: PBMCs. These receptors were obtained from a woman aged 40 to 55 in good health. Some clones in this sample may be carry-over from other donors' samples. The CDR3 runs from the conserved cysteine through the conserved F or W. A D gene is named only where the DNA matches it firmly. Clone size is shown for a subset of rows, as once, few, many or a class of expanded clone.

D	J	V	size	DNA	CDR3
TRBD2	TRBJ2-1	TRBV27	.	TGTGCCAGCAGTAGACCGGGGACTAAATACAATGAGCAGTTCTTC	CASSRPGTKYNEQFF
TRBD1	TRBJ2-5	TRBV10-3	.	TGTGCCATCAGTCCGGGACAGCAAGAGACCCAGTACTTC	CAISPGQQETQYF
.	TRBJ2-2	TRBV6-6	.	TGTGCCAGCAGTTACCCCAGCACCGGGGAGCTGTTTTTT	CASSYPSTGELFF
TRBD2	TRBJ2-1	TRBV9	.	TGTGCCAGCAGCGAGGGACTAGCAGTTGAGCAGTTCTTC	CASSEGLAVEQFF
TRBD2	TRBJ2-1	TRBV13	.	TGTGCCAGCAGCGCCGACTCCACTAGCGGGGGGGGCAATGAGCAGTTCTTC	CASSADSTSGGGNEQFF
TRBD2	TRBJ2-1	TRBV4-2	many	TGTGCCAGCAGCCAACCAGGGACTACCAATGAGCAGTTCTTC	CASSQPGTTNEQFF
.	TRBJ2-7	TRBV6-1	.	TGTGCCAGCGGTCGGAGGGTCCCGTACGAGCAGTACTTC	CASGRRVPYEQYF
.	TRBJ1-1	TRBV6-1	few	TGTGCCAGCAGCCTGATCGAACAAACTGAAGCTTTCTTT	CASSLIEQTEAFF
TRBD1	TRBJ1-2	TRBV5-1	few	TGCGCCAGCAGCTTGGGGACAGGGGTCGGCTATGGCTACACCTTC	CASSLGTGVGYGYTF
.	TRBJ1-1	TRBV7-9	.	TGTGCCAGCAGCGAAGGGGAGGCCAACACTGAAGCTTTCTTT	CASSEGEANTEAFF